This TCR beta chain was obtained from a study of identical twins. The study, taken as a whole, reports: In cord blood, abundant beta clonotypes had fewer insertions; memory showed no trend. Out-of-frame alpha sequences that twins shared showed excess low generation probability. Sharing of beta out-of-frame sequences by twins showed a weaker excess.

Healthy Caucasian donors formed the entire cohort. This clonotype came up many times. Its antigen is undetermined. Using its own MiXCR run on the 5' RACE reads, TCRdb lists one record per CDR3 protein. The table records 570,000 or so distinct CDR3 sequences, over 8.5% of them present only once. This sample also appeared in a second study, on yellow fever vaccine responses in identical twins.

The sequenced material came from PBMCs. The clonotype comes from a woman between 18 and 30 years old in good health.

In nucleotides, the CDR3 is TGTGCCAGCAGATGGACAGGGGTCGAGCAGTACTTC. Translated: CASRWTGVEQYF. The V and J genes are TRBV6-2 or TRBV6-3 and TRBJ2-7, with 9 bases that match TRBD1. The CDR3 runs 12 residues. Per the germline V gene, CDR1 is MNHEY and CDR2 is SVGEGT. J was trimmed by 6 bases and V by 6 bases; bases with no gene match: 3.